The 11 T cell receptor beta chains in this list originate from one sample, sequenced in a study of T-cell memory formation after mild COVID-19. TCRdb analysed the 5' RACE reads with MiXCR anew, one entry per CDR3 protein. Of roughly 80,000 distinct CDR3 sequences in the sample, around 14% are singletons; the top ten hold 25% to 35%. Material for sequencing was PBMCs or a T cell subset sorted from them (not recorded which). The receptor source for this set is an adult woman who had mild COVID-19 (a few samples of this study predate the infection). Cell type and time point are not known.

In nucleotides, the CDR3 is TGTGCCAGCACTCAACTAGCGGGAGGTCCAAATGAGCAGTTCTTC. Translated, it gives CASTQLAGGPNEQFF. The rearrangement uses TRBV6-2 or TRBV6-3 and TRBJ2-1; 12 positions agree with TRBD2. The germline V gene encodes CDR1 MNHEY and CDR2 SVGEGT. Trimming cost V 7 bases and J 7 bases; bases outside gene matches: 8. The CDR3 consists of 15 residues.

This clonotype was picked up many times. This sequence joins TRBV7-9 and TRBJ2-1; a possible D gene is TRBD1 (6 bases). Trimming shortened V by 1 base and J by 9 bases, and 13 bases separated the two germline ends. The CDR3 is made up of 14 amino acids. Germline V gene lookup returns CDR1 SEHNR and CDR2 FQNEAQ (reference sequence). In DNA, the CDR3 is TGTGCCAGCAGCTTAGACAGGGTCCCTGGTGAGCAGTTCTTC. Its translation: CASSLDRVPGEQFF. Variable domain in full (rest from reference TRBV7-9 and TRBJ2-1): DTGVSQNPRHKITKRGQNVTFRCDPISEHNRLYWYRQTLGQGPEFLTYFQNEAQLEKSRLLSDRFSAERPKGSFSTLEIQRTEQGDSAMYLCASSLDRVPGEQFFGPGTRLTVL.

In nucleotides, the CDR3 is TGCAGTGCTAGGGACTTAGCGGGTGTCGGCACAGATACGCAGTATTTT. It encodes CSARDLAGVGTDTQYF. V and J are TRBV20-1 and TRBJ2-3; 7 bases agree with TRBD2. V lost 3 bases, J lost 1 base, and 10 bases stayed unmatched. CDR1 and CDR2 (germline): DFQATT, SNEGSKA (reference sequence). The CDR3 is 16 amino acids.

This chain joins TRBV7-9 and TRBJ2-3; the D gene is possibly TRBD2 (6 bases). CDR1 is SEHNR and CDR2 is FQNEAQ in the germline V gene (reference sequence). This CDR3 is 15 amino acids long. The V end was cut by 5 bases, the J end by 4 bases, with 16 bases between. The CDR3 loop reads CASSRASEEADTQYF. Here the CDR3 DNA reads TGTGCCAGCAGCCGAGCTAGCGAGGAGGCAGATACGCAGTATTTT.

Many counts were recorded for this clonotype. This chain connects TRBV5-5 to TRBJ2-7; the D is unclear. The germline gives CDR1 SGHKS, CDR2 YYEKEE (reference sequence). The CDR3 is 13 amino acids. Trimming shortened V by 4 bases and J by 3 bases, and 11 bases separated the two germline ends. CDR3 bases: TGTGCCAGCAGCCGCTCGGTTGGCTACGAGCAGTACTTC. Amino acids: CASSRSVGYEQYF.

This clonotype was seen a few times. The chain links TRBV7-9 to TRBJ2-3; 10 nucleotides match TRBD2. Germline CDR1 reads SEHNR; CDR2 reads FQNEAQ (reference sequence). Unmatched junction bases numbered 14, after V lost 4 bases and J lost 4 bases. This CDR3 contains 18 residues. The CDR3 loop reads CASSSAPISGRHADTQYF. The CDR3 DNA is TGTGCCAGCAGCTCCGCCCCAATTAGCGGGAGGCACGCAGATACGCAGTATTTT.

Only a few counts were recorded for this clonotype. The chain recombines TRBV7-9 with TRBJ2-3, with a possible D match to TRBD1 (5 bases). Germline CDR1 is SEHNR and CDR2 is FQNEAQ (reference sequence). The CDR3 covers 12 residues. V lost 0 bases and J lost 15, with 13 bases in between. The CDR3 sequence: CASSLALQGKYF. The CDR3, as DNA: TGTGCCAGCAGCTTAGCGCTCCAGGGTAAATATTTT.

The chain carries TRBV25-1 and TRBJ1-6, with D possibly TRBD1 on 5 matching bases. The CDR3 has 15 residues. CDR1 is MGHDK and CDR2 is SYGVNS in the germline V gene. V dropped 5 bases and J dropped 6 bases, with 14 bases sitting between them. For the CDR3, the DNA is TGTGCCAGCAGTACGTGGACGGGGCCTAATTCACCCCTCCACTTT. Protein sequence: CASSTWTGPNSPLHF.

This clonotype has just a few counts. The chain couples TRBV5-1 to TRBJ2-1, with 9 bases that match TRBD2. V shed 0 bases and J 4 bases; nucleotides not matched to a gene: 8. The V gene's germline CDR1 is SGHRS and CDR2 YFSETQ. The length of the CDR3 is 17 residues. CDR3 protein: CASSLEAAGGLYNEQFF. In nucleotides, the CDR3 is TGCGCCAGCAGCTTGGAGGCGGCGGGGGGGCTATACAATGAGCAGTTCTTC.

This clonotype was seen a few times. J is TRBJ2-1 and V is TRBV7-9; the match to TRBD2 covers 11 bases. Germline CDR1 is SEHNR and CDR2 is FQNEAQ (reference sequence). The CDR3 extends over 16 amino acids. V gave up 5 bases and J gave up 3 bases; unmatched junction bases: 6. The CDR3 DNA is TGTGCCAGCAGCGATGCTAGCGGGAGGATCTACAATGAGCAGTTCTTC. Translating gives CASSDASGRIYNEQFF.

V gene TRBV27 combines with J gene TRBJ2-5, with D unresolved. Germline CDR1 reads MNHEY; CDR2 reads SMNVEV (reference sequence). The CDR3 has 15 amino acids. Trimming took 2 bases from V and 0 from J, leaving 10 bases between them. This CDR3 reads CASSLGQAYQETQYF. CDR3 coding DNA: TGTGCCAGCAGTTTAGGGCAGGCGTACCAAGAGACCCAGTACTTC.